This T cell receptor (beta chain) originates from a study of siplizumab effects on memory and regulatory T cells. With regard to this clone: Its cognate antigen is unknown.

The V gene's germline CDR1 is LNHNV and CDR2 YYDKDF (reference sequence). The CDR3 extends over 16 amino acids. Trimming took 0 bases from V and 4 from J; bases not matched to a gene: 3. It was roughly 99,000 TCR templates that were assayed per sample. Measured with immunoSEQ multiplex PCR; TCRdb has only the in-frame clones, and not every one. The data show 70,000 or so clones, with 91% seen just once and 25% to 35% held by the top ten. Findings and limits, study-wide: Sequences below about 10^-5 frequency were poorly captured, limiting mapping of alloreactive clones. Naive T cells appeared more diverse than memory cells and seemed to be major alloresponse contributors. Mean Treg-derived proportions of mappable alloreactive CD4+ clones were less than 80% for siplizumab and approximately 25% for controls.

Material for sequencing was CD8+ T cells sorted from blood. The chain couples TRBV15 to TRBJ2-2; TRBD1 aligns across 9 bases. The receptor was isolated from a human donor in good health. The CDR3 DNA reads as TGTGCCACCAGCAGAGAAGGGACAGGGAGCACCGGGGAGCTGTTTTTT. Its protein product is CATSREGTGSTGELFF. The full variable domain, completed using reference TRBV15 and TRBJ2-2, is DAMVIQNPRYQVTQFGKPVTLSCSQTLNHNVMYWYQQKSSQAPKLLFHYYDKDFNNEADTPDNFQSRRPNTSFCFLDIRSPGLGDTAMYLCATSREGTGSTGELFFGEGSRLTVL.